This entry lists 13 T cell receptor beta chains sequenced from one sample in a study of T-cell reconstitution after alpha-beta-depleted transplantation in children. Unique molecular identifiers were incorporated during preparation of the TCRbeta library. TCRdb ran MiXCR on the PCR reads and lists one entry per CDR3 protein. Of over 300,000 distinct CDR3 sequences detected, around 10% appear once; the ten largest clones hold roughly 2.5%. Sequenced here: PBMCs from the stem cell graft donor, sampled from the stem cell graft. Source of these receptors: a human donor who donated a stem cell graft to a child with acute lymphoblastic leukemia.

This clonotype was seen more than once but under ten times. The chain links TRBV30 to TRBJ2-2; D is ambiguous. The CDR3 has 12 residues. V shed 0 bases and J shed 6 bases, with 5 bases lying between them. Germline loops: CDR1 GTSNPN, CDR2 SVGIG (reference sequence). CDR3 nucleotide sequence: TGTGCCTGGAGTGTATACGCCGGGGAGCTGTTTTTT. Its protein is CAWSVYAGELFF.

Only a few counts were recorded for this clonotype. The chain employs TRBV20-1 and TRBJ1-1, with TRBD1 matching 9 bases. Trimming removed 2 bases from V and 0 bases from J; junction bases left unmatched: 19. The CDR3 is made up of 20 amino acids. Germline V gene lookup returns CDR1 DFQATT and CDR2 SNEGSKA (reference sequence). CDR3 loop: CSARKPIQWTGDKMNTEAFF. CDR3 nucleotide sequence: TGCAGTGCTAGAAAGCCAATTCAGTGGACAGGGGACAAAATGAACACTGAAGCTTTCTTT.

Many counts were recorded for this clonotype. The rearrangement uses TRBV7-3 and TRBJ2-3; TRBD2 aligns across 7 bases. V lost 5 bases, J lost 4 bases, and 6 bases stayed unmatched. The length of the CDR3 is 14 residues. The germline CDR1 and CDR2 sequences are SGHTA and FQGTGA. The CDR3 coding sequence is TGTGCCAGCAGCCAAGGACTAGTCTCAGATACGCAGTATTTT. Its translation is CASSQGLVSDTQYF.

This clonotype was counted a few times. The chain couples TRBV28 to TRBJ2-5; D is unclear. Germline V CDR1 and CDR2: MDHEN, SYDVKM. V was cut by 4 bases and J by 2 bases, with 14 bases left in between. CDR3 length: 15 amino acids. The CDR3 protein is CASSSRPVRQETQYF. The CDR3 DNA sequence: TGTGCCAGCAGTTCCCGCCCGGTCAGGCAAGAGACCCAGTACTTC.

This clonotype was picked up a small number of times. The chain combines TRBV5-5 with TRBJ2-7; 7 positions match TRBD1. The CDR3 has 14 amino acids. The J segment lost 4 bases and the V segment lost 3 bases, leaving 7 bases of the junction unmatched. Germline loops: CDR1 SGHKS, CDR2 YYEKEE (reference sequence). DNA of the CDR3: TGTGCCAGCAGCTCGGGACCACAGGGGTACGAGCAGTACTTC. Encoded protein: CASSSGPQGYEQYF. Based on the CDR3 plus reference TRBV5-5 and TRBJ2-7, the full variable domain is DAGVTQSPTHLIKTRGQQVTLRCSPISGHKSVSWYQQVLGQGPQFIFQYYEKEERGRGNFPDRFSARQFPNYSSELNVNALLLGDSALYLCASSSGPQGYEQYFGPGTRLTVT.

Only a few counts were recorded for this clonotype. The chain employs TRBV6-1 and TRBJ2-7; TRBD1 matches 7 bases. CDR3 length: 15 residues. Germline V gene lookup returns CDR1 MNHNS and CDR2 SASEGT. With 6 bases clipped from V and 7 bases from J, the junction kept 15 bases outside the gene matches. The CDR3 is CASREDRPFPVEQYF. In DNA form, the CDR3 reads TGTGCCAGCAGAGAGGACAGGCCCTTTCCGGTGGAGCAGTACTTC.

This clonotype was counted ten times or more. The rearrangement links TRBV5-6 to TRBJ1-2; D remains ambiguous. Germline CDR1 and CDR2: SGHDT and YYEEEE. CDR3 length: 13 amino acids. The V end lost 0 bases, the J end lost 7 bases, and 10 bases lay between the germline ends. CDR3 nucleotides: TGTGCCAGCAGCTTGGACGGGCCCCGTGGCTACACCTTC. Amino acids: CASSLDGPRGYTF. Looking up the rest from reference TRBV5-6 and TRBJ1-2 gives the full variable domain: DAGVTQSPTHLIKTRGQQVTLRCSPKSGHDTVSWYQQALGQGPQFIFQYYEEEERQRGNFPDRFSGHQFPNYSSELNVNALLLGDSALYLCASSLDGPRGYTFGSGTRLTVV.

This clonotype was recorded a few times. The chain joins TRBV4-1 to TRBJ1-1; tentatively, D is TRBD1 (6 bases). V dropped 8 bases and J dropped 0 bases, with 10 bases sitting between them. CDR1 and CDR2 from the germline V gene are MGHRA and YSYEKL. This CDR3 is 13 amino acids long. CDR3 coding DNA: TGCGCCAGCGGACAGCCCATGAACACTGAAGCTTTCTTT. As protein: CASGQPMNTEAFF.

This clonotype was detected many times. The chain employs TRBV12-3 or TRBV12-4 and TRBJ1-3, with 11 nucleotides matching TRBD1. J lost 0 bases, V lost 5 bases, and 12 bases had no gene match. There are 19 residues in the CDR3. The chain's CDR3 is CASSTLRDRGFRSGNTIYF. CDR3 sequence (DNA): TGTGCCAGCAGTACCCTCCGGGACAGGGGGTTTCGCTCTGGAAACACCATATATTTT.

This chain uses TRBV7-2 with TRBJ2-1; 12 bases are shared with TRBD2. The junction had 6 bases not matched to a gene; V was cut back by 1 base and J by 8 bases. The CDR3 runs 16 residues. Germline assignment: CDR1 SGHTA and CDR2 FQGNSA. CDR3 in amino acids: CASSLVATSGSDEQFF. CDR3 nucleotides: TGTGCCAGCAGCTTAGTCGCGACTAGCGGGAGTGATGAGCAGTTCTTC.

This clonotype was recorded at least ten times. The chain couples TRBV24-1 to TRBJ2-2; D is perhaps TRBD1 (5 bases). CDR1 and CDR2 from the germline V gene are KGHDR and SFDVKD. The CDR3 runs to 13 residues. V shed 5 bases and J shed 4 bases, with 7 bases lying between them. DNA for the CDR3: TGTGCCACCAGTGGACAGCTCACCGGGGAGCTGTTTTTT. It is translated as CATSGQLTGELFF.

This clonotype was counted only a few times. This chain joins TRBV7-2 and TRBJ2-7; TRBD2 might be the D (6 bases). The germline V and J ends were trimmed by 0 bases and 2 bases, with 11 bases remaining between them. Germline CDR1 is SGHTA and CDR2 is FQGNSA. The CDR3 has 15 amino acids. CDR3 sequence reads: CASSLAGGLAYEQYF. CDR3 nucleotides: TGTGCCAGCAGCTTAGCGGGAGGCCTCGCCTACGAGCAGTACTTC.

This clonotype was counted ten times or more. The chain has TRBV3-1 and TRBJ2-7; 7 bases are a match to TRBD1. The J segment lost 5 bases and the V segment lost 0 bases, leaving 7 bases of the junction unmatched. The CDR3 length is 15 residues. From germline, CDR1 is LGHDT and CDR2 YNNKEL (reference sequence). The CDR3 bases are TGTGCCAGCAGCCAAGACTTGGGACAGAGGGACGAGCAGTACTTC. Amino acids: CASSQDLGQRDEQYF.